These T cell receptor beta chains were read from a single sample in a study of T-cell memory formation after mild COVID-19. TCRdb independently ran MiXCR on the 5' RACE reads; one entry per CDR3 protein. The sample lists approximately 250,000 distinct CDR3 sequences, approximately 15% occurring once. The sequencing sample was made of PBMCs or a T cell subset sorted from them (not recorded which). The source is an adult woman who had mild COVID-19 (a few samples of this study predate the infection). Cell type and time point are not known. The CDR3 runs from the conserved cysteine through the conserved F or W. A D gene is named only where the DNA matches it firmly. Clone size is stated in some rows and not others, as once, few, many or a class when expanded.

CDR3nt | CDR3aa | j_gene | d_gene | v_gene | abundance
TGCGCCAGCAGCCTTCCAGCGAACGCAGATACGCAGTATTTT | CASSLPANADTQYF | TRBJ2-3 | - | TRBV5-1 | -
TGTGCCAGCAGCTCTCGTCAAACAAGGATGGATACGCAGTATTTT | CASSSRQTRMDTQYF | TRBJ2-3 | - | TRBV7-8 | few
TGCGCCAGCAGCTATAGCGGGGGCGAGGACGAGCAGTACTTC | CASSYSGGEDEQYF | TRBJ2-7 | TRBD2 | TRBV4-1 | many
TGTGCCAGCAGCGTAGGTCCGGTTACAGCCGGGGAGCTGTTTTTT | CASSVGPVTAGELFF | TRBJ2-2 | - | TRBV9 | once
TGTGCCATCAACCAGGACGCTGGAAACACCATATATTTT | CAINQDAGNTIYF | TRBJ1-3 | - | TRBV10-3 | -
TGTGCCAGCGAAGACAGGGACGATCAGCCCCAGCATTTT | CASEDRDDQPQHF | TRBJ1-5 | TRBD1 | TRBV6-6 | few
TGTGCCAGCAGCGTGGGGTTCTCCTACAATGAGCAGTTCTTC | CASSVGFSYNEQFF | TRBJ2-1 | - | TRBV11-2 | -
TGCAGTGCTAAGGATCCCACAGATACGCAGTATTTT | CSAKDPTDTQYF | TRBJ2-3 | - | TRBV20-1 | few
TGCAGTGCTGAGGGCCGGGACAGGGTAACTCAGCCCCAGCATTTT | CSAEGRDRVTQPQHF | TRBJ1-5 | TRBD1 | TRBV20-1 | few
TGTGCCAGCAGCGCCTCGGGGACCCCCTGGGTTTCACCCCTCCACTTT | CASSASGTPWVSPLHF | TRBJ1-6 | - | TRBV6-1 | -
TGTGCCAGCAGCTCATCGTGGAGGAGTGAAGCTTTCTTT | CASSSSWRSEAFF | TRBJ1-1 | - | TRBV11-2 | many
TGTGCCAGCAGTGAAAGGGCAGCAGAGACCCAGTACTTC | CASSERAAETQYF | TRBJ2-5 | - | TRBV2 | -
TGTGCCAGCAGCTTACAATGTAACACTGAAGCTTTCTTT | CASSLQCNTEAFF | TRBJ1-1 | - | TRBV7-3 | -
TGTGCCAGCAGTTTTGACAGGGTCCACGAGCAGTACTTC | CASSFDRVHEQYF | TRBJ2-7 | TRBD1 | TRBV6-5 | -
TGTGCCAGCAGCGTGCGGACAGACTCTAACTATGGCTACACCTTC | CASSVRTDSNYGYTF | TRBJ1-2 | - | TRBV5-4 | -
TGTGCCAGCAGCTCAAACAGGGGCCCCTACGAGCAGTACTTC | CASSSNRGPYEQYF | TRBJ2-7 | TRBD1 | TRBV7-8 | few
TGTGCCAGCAGCTTACGACAGGGTACCTACAATGAGCAGTTCTTC | CASSLRQGTYNEQFF | TRBJ2-1 | TRBD1 | TRBV7-3 | -
TGTGCCAGTAGTATGGCATTCGGCTCCTACGAGCAGTACTTC | CASSMAFGSYEQYF | TRBJ2-7 | - | TRBV19 | -
TGCGCCAGCGCCGCGGGAGGTCCAGATACGCAGTATTTT | CASAAGGPDTQYF | TRBJ2-3 | TRBD2 | TRBV5-1 | few
TGTGCCAGAACGAGTCGGGCGATTAACTATGGCTACACCTTC | CARTSRAINYGYTF | TRBJ1-2 | - | TRBV6-5 | -
TGTGCCACCAGTGATTTGGTTACCGGGGAGCTGTTTTTT | CATSDLVTGELFF | TRBJ2-2 | - | TRBV24-1 | few
TGTGCCAGCAGTTCCCCCCGCGGTCTAAAGGGCAATCAGCCCCAGCATTTT | CASSSPRGLKGNQPQHF | TRBJ1-5 | - | TRBV12-3/TRBV12-4 | -
TGCAGTGCTAGGGGGACAGGGGGCTTCCTGTACGAGCAGTACTTC | CSARGTGGFLYEQYF | TRBJ2-7 | TRBD1 | TRBV20-1 | -
TGTGCCAGCAGTCCTACAGGGGAGAGTGAAAAACTGTTTTTT | CASSPTGESEKLFF | TRBJ1-4 | TRBD1 | TRBV12-3/TRBV12-4 | -
TGCAGTGTTCCCGCGGGGGTACCGGGTGAGCAGTTCTTC | CSVPAGVPGEQFF | TRBJ2-1 | TRBD2 | TRBV20-1 | few
TGTGCCAGCAGTTTTAACGGGGGGTTAAATGAGCAGTTCTTC | CASSFNGGLNEQFF | TRBJ2-1 | TRBD2 | TRBV12-3/TRBV12-4 | few
TGTGCCAGCAGTCCCCAGGGATTGAAACAGTACTTC | CASSPQGLKQYF | TRBJ2-7 | - | TRBV12-3/TRBV12-4 | few
TGTGCCAGCAGCCCTAGGAACAGGAGGTATGAGCAGTTCTTC | CASSPRNRRYEQFF | TRBJ2-1 | - | TRBV5-5 | -
TGCGCCAGCGAAATTGGACAGGGCTACTATGGCTACACCTTC | CASEIGQGYYGYTF | TRBJ1-2 | TRBD1 | TRBV5-1 | few
TGTGCCAGCAGCCAACGCCAGGGGAACACTGAAGCTTTCTTT | CASSQRQGNTEAFF | TRBJ1-1 | - | TRBV4-2 | -
TGTGCCAGCAGCCCAGCCCTAGCGGGAGGGGACATTCAGTACTTC | CASSPALAGGDIQYF | TRBJ2-4 | TRBD2 | TRBV28 | -
TGTGCCAGTCTCACCGGGGAGCTGTTTTTT | CASLTGELFF | TRBJ2-2 | - | TRBV7-3 | -
TGCAGCGTTAACGAGGATGGCTACACCTTC | CSVNEDGYTF | TRBJ1-2 | - | TRBV29-1 | -
TGCGCCAGCAGCCCTGAGCCTGGGGATACGCAGTATTTT | CASSPEPGDTQYF | TRBJ2-3 | - | TRBV5-1 | many
TGTGCCACCAGTGATTCTAGAACTGGCAGGGGCCCTTCGAACACCGGGGAGCTGTTTTTT | CATSDSRTGRGPSNTGELFF | TRBJ2-2 | - | TRBV24-1 | -
TGTGCCAGCAGCTCCGGACTCCTCAATGAGCAGTTCTTC | CASSSGLLNEQFF | TRBJ2-1 | - | TRBV7-3 | -
TGCGCCAGCAGCCCTGCTATGGCAGATACGCAGTATTTT | CASSPAMADTQYF | TRBJ2-3 | - | TRBV5-1 | few
TGTGCCAGCAGTACGACTAGCGGGACCACAGATACGCAGTATTTT | CASSTTSGTTDTQYF | TRBJ2-3 | TRBD2 | TRBV6-2/TRBV6-3 | -
TGTGCCAGCAACGTGGGGGGTATTAAGAACACTGAAGCTTTCTTT | CASNVGGIKNTEAFF | TRBJ1-1 | - | TRBV6-5 | -
TGTGCCAGCAGCCTCCTAGGGGAGCAGTACTTC | CASSLLGEQYF | TRBJ2-7 | - | TRBV3-1 | many
TGTGCCACCAGCAGAGCAGGGACAGTCAGAACTAATGAAAAACTGTTTTTT | CATSRAGTVRTNEKLFF | TRBJ1-4 | TRBD1 | TRBV15 | few